This TCR beta chain emerged from a study of T-cell memory formation after mild COVID-19. Findings and limits, study-wide: CD4+ contracting clones were found mainly in CM and EM, and CD8+ ones in EMRA. Day 15 to 85 contracting clones showed balanced CD4/CD8; day 15 to 37 expanders favored CD4+.

This clonotype was detected only a few times. The antigen is unknown. V lost 4 bases to trimming and J lost 3 bases, with 6 bases between them. The CDR3 is 13 residues long. Germline V gene lookup returns CDR1 LGHNA and CDR2 YSLEER. Sample barcodes and UMIs were carried by the TCR alpha and TCR beta cDNA libraries that 5'RACE generated with constant-segment primers. TCRdb re-analysed the 5' RACE reads in MiXCR, keeping a single row per CDR3 protein. Of about 88,000 distinct CDR3 sequences listed, more than 20% are singletons. The TCR comes from a young man who had mild COVID-19 (a few samples of this study predate the infection). Cell type and time point are not known. The J gene is TRBJ2-2, the V gene TRBV4-3; D unresolved. The sequenced material came from PBMCs or a T cell subset sorted from them (not recorded which). The CDR3 nucleotides read TGCGCCAGCAGCCCCTCCTACACCGGGGAGCTGTTTTTT. It specifies CASSPSYTGELFF.